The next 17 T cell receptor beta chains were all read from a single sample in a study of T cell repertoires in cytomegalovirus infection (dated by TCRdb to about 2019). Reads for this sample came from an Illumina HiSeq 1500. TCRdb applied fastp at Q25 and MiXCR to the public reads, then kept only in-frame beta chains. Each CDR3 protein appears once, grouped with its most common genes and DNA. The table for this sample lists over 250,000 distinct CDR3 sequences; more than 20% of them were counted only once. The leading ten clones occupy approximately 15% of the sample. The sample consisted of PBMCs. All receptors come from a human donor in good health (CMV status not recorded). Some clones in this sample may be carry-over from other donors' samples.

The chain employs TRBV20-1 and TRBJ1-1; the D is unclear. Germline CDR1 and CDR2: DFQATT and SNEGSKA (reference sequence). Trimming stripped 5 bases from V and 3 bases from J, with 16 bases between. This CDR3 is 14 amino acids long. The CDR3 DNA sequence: TGCAGTGCTGAGATAGGACCCATGCACACTGAAGCTTTCTTT. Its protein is CSAEIGPMHTEAFF.

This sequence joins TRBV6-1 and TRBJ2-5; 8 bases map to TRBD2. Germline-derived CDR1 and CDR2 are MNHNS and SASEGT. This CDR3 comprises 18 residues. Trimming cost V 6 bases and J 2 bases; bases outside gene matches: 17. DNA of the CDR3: TGTGCCAGCAGAGCGAAGTGGGGAAGAGCGGGGGAACAAGAGACCCAGTACTTC. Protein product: CASRAKWGRAGEQETQYF.

The CDR3: CSARTGNYEQYF. The DNA for the CDR3 is TGCAGTGCTCGGACAGGGAACTACGAGCAGTACTTC. The chain is built from TRBV20-1 and TRBJ2-7; 8 bases align to TRBD1. The germline gives CDR1 DFQATT, CDR2 SNEGSKA (reference sequence). Unmatched junction bases numbered 3, after V lost 5 bases and J lost 3 bases. The CDR3 covers 12 residues.

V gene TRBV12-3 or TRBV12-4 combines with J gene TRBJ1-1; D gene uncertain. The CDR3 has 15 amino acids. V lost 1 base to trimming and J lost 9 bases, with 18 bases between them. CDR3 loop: CASSLGAISVPQAFF. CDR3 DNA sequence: TGTGCCAGCAGTTTAGGTGCCATATCGGTCCCGCAAGCTTTCTTT.

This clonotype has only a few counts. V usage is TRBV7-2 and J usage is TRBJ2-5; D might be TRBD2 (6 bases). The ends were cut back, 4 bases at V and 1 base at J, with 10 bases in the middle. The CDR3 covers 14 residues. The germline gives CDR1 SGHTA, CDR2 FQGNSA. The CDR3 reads CASSSGTFQETQYF. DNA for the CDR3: TGTGCCAGCAGCTCCGGGACTTTCCAAGAGACCCAGTACTTC.

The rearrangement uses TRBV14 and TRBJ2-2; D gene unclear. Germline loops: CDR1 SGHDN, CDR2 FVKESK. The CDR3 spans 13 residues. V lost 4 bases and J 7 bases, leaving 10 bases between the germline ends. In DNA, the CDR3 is TGTGCCAGCAGCCTTTACCTAGACGGGGAGCTGTTTTTT. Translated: CASSLYLDGELFF.

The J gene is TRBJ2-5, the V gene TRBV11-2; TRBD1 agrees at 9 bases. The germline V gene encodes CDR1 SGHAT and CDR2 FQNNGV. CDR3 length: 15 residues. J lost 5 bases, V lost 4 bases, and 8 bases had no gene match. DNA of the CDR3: TGTGCCAGCAGCTACCTGGCCGGGACAGGGGAGACCCAGTACTTC. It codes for CASSYLAGTGETQYF.

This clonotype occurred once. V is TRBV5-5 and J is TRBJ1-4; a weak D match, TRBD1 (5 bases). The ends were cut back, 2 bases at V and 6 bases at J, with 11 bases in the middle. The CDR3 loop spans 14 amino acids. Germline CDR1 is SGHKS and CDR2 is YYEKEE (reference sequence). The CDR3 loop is CASSFAGGDEKLFF. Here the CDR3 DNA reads TGTGCCAGCAGCTTCGCAGGAGGGGATGAAAAACTGTTTTTT.

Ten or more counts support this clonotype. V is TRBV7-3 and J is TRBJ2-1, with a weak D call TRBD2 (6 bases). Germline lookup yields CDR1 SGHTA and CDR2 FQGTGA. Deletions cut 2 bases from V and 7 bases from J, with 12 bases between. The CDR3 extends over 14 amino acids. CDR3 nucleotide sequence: TGTGCCAGCAGCTTAGGGGGGACCCAGAATGAGCAGTTCTTC. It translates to CASSLGGTQNEQFF. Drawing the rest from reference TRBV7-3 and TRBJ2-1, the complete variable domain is GAGVSQTPSNKVTEKGKYVELRCDPISGHTALYWYRQSLGQGPEFLIYFQGTGAADDSGLPNDRFFAVRPEGSVSTLKIQRTERGDSAVYLCASSLGGTQNEQFFGPGTRLTVL.

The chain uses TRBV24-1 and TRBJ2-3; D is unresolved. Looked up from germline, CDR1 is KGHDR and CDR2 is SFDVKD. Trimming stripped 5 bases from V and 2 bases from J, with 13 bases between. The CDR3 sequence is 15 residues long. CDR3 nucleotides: TGTGCCACCAGTGCGCTAGGCCGTACCACAGATACGCAGTATTTT. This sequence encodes CATSALGRTTDTQYF.

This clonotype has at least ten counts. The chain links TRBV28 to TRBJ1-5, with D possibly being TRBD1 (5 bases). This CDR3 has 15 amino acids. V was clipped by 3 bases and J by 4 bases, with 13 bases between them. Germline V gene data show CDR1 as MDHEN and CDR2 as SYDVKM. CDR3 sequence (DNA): TGTGCCAGCAGTTTCGGGGGGATCCAGAATCAGCCCCAGCATTTT. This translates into CASSFGGIQNQPQHF.

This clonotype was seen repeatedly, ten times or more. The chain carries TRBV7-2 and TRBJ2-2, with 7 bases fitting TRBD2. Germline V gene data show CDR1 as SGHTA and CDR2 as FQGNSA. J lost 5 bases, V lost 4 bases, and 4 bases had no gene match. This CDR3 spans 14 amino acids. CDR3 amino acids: CASSSPGGTGELFF. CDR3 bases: TGTGCCAGCAGCTCCCCGGGGGGAACCGGGGAGCTGTTTTTT.

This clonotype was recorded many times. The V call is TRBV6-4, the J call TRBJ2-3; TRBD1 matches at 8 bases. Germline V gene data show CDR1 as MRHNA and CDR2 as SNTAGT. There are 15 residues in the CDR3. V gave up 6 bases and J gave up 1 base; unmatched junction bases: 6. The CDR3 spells CASSLTGAGTDTQYF. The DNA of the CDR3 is TGTGCCAGCAGCTTGACAGGGGCTGGCACAGATACGCAGTATTTT.

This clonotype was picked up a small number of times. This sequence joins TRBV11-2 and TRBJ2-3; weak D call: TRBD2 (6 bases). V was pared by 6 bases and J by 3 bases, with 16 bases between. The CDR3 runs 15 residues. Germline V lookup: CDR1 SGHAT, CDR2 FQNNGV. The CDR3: CASRWGERGTDTQYF. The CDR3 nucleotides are TGTGCCAGCAGATGGGGGGAAAGAGGTACAGATACGCAGTATTTT.

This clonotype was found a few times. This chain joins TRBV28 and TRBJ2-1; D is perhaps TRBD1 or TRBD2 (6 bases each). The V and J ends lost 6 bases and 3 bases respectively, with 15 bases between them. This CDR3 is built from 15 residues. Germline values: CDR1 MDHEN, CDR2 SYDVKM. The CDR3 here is CASSQRGAGYNEQFF. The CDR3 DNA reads TGTGCCAGCAGCCAGAGGGGGGCGGGCTACAATGAGCAGTTCTTC.

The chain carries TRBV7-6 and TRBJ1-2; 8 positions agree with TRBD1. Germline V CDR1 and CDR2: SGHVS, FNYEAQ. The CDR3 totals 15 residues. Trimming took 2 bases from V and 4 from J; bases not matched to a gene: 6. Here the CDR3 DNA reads TGTGCCAGCAGCTTACAGGGGGCGAGTATCTATGGCTACACCTTC. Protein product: CASSLQGASIYGYTF.

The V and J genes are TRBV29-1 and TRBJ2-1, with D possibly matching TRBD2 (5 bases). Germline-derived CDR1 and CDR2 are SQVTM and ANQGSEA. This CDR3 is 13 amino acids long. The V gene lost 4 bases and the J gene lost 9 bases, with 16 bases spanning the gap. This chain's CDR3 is CSVAGPGRIEQFF. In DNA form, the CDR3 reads TGCAGCGTTGCCGGACCGGGGAGAATTGAGCAGTTCTTC.